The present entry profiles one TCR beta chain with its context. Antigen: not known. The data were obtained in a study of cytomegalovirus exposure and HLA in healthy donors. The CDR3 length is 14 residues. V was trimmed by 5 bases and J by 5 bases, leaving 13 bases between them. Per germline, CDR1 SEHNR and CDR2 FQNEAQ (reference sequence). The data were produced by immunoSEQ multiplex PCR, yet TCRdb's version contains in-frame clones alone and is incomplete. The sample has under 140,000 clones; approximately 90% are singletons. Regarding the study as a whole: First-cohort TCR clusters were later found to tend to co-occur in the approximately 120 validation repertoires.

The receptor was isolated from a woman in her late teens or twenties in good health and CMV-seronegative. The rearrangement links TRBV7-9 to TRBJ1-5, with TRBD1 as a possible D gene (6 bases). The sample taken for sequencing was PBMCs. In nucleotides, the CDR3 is TGTGCCAGCAGCCATGGGGGGGGCGATCAGCCCCAGCATTTT. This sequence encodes CASSHGGGDQPQHF.